These 6 T cell receptor beta chains originate from one sample sequenced in a study of blood T cell repertoires in COVID-19. The table came from immunoSEQ multiplex PCR; TCRdb's copy has only in-frame clones and leaves some out. In the table there are about 280,000 clones, about nine tenths of which are singletons. The sample taken for sequencing was peripheral blood. Every receptor here comes from a woman in her thirties or forties who had recovered from COVID-19.

In DNA, the CDR3 is TGTGCCAGCAGGGAAGGCGGAGGGGGCTGGTCTGGAAACACCATATATTTT. Translation gives CASREGGGGWSGNTIYF. The chain recombines TRBV9 with TRBJ1-3; 7 nucleotides line up with TRBD1. There are 17 residues in the CDR3. The germline CDR1 and CDR2 sequences are SGDLS and YYNGEE. V was pared by 5 bases and J by 1 base, with 12 bases of the junction left unmatched.

The gene calls are TRBV27 and TRBJ2-3; the match to TRBD2 covers 13 bases. The ends lost 0 bases at V and 4 bases at J; junction bases unmatched: 7. The CDR3 consists of 18 residues. Per germline, CDR1 MNHEY and CDR2 SMNVEV (reference sequence). DNA of the CDR3: TGTGCCAGCAGTTTATCGTCCGGACTAGCGGGAGTCCCAGATACGCAGTATTTT. It codes for CASSLSSGLAGVPDTQYF.

V is TRBV7-9 and J is TRBJ1-6, with a possible D match to TRBD1 (6 bases). This CDR3 is 15 amino acids long. From germline, CDR1 is SEHNR and CDR2 FQNEAQ (reference sequence). V was pared by 5 bases and J by 6 bases, with 14 bases between. The CDR3 DNA is TGTGCCAGCAGCCCTACCGGGACAAGTAATTCACCCCTCCACTTT. This gives the protein CASSPTGTSNSPLHF.

This chain connects TRBV7-9 to TRBJ1-1, with TRBD1 matching over 7 bases. The CDR3 is 14 residues long. CDR1 and CDR2 (germline): SEHNR, FQNEAQ (reference sequence). With V trimmed by 1 base and J by 5 bases, 4 bases remained unmatched. The CDR3 sequence is CASSLDGRGTEAFF. The CDR3 DNA sequence: TGTGCCAGCAGCTTAGACGGCAGGGGGACTGAAGCTTTCTTT.

This chain joins TRBV6-4 and TRBJ2-5, with D perhaps TRBD2 (6 bases). This CDR3 is 18 amino acids long. V lost 6 bases to trimming and J lost 5 bases, with 28 bases between them. Per germline, CDR1 MRHNA and CDR2 SNTAGT. The DNA for the CDR3 is TGTGCCAGCAGGTTAAAGAACCCCCAAACCGGGAGCGGGGAGACCCAGTACTTC. It specifies CASRLKNPQTGSGETQYF.

This chain links TRBV7-2 with TRBJ2-7; TRBD2 is a possible D gene (7 bases). Germline CDR1 is SGHTA and CDR2 is FQGNSA. V lost 4 bases and J 7 bases, leaving 23 bases between the germline ends. The CDR3 sequence is 16 residues long. The CDR3 sequence is CASSSPQRGRGGEQYF. CDR3 coding DNA: TGTGCCAGCAGCTCCCCACAGCGGGGCAGGGGTGGTGAGCAGTACTTC.